This T cell receptor (beta chain) was documented in a study of preoperative IRX-2 immunotherapy in early breast cancer. Treatment reported: preoperative locoregional IRX-2 cytokine immunotherapy. Preoperative locoregional IRX-2 cytokine immunotherapy was tested in the phase Ib source study. Using immunoSEQ multiplex PCR, the repertoire was profiled, and TCRdb retains in-frame clones only, with some absent. Of around 62,000 clones in the sample, 94% are singletons; the top ten hold roughly 1.8%. Per germline, CDR1 SQVTM and CDR2 ANQGSEA. V dropped 3 bases and J dropped 5 bases, with 10 bases sitting between them. This CDR3 spans 12 amino acids.

V and J are TRBV29-1 and TRBJ2-5; D remains unclear. Sampling was performed from a patient treated with IRX-2 immunotherapy. This TCR came from a human donor with breast cancer. The DNA of the CDR3 is TGCAGCGTTGAGGACGGCTCGGAGACCCAGTACTTC. Translation: CSVEDGSETQYF.